This is a list of T cell receptor beta chains from one sample in a study of molecular identifiers for immune sequencing clone quantification. TCRdb analysed the PCR reads with MiXCR anew, one entry per CDR3 protein. This sample carries about 640,000 distinct CDR3 sequences, just under 20% of them seen once, and the ten largest clones take 0.85%. Sample: naive CD8+ T cells from blood, with Jurkat cell RNA spiked in. These receptors all stem from a human donor in good health. Some libraries in this study had Jurkat cell RNA spiked in. CDR3s include the opening cysteine and the closing phenylalanine or tryptophan. Each record gives: J gene, V gene, clone size, D gene, CDR3 protein, CDR3 DNA. D genes are given only for firm matches. The size field is filled for only some rows; it gives once, few, many or a size class.

TRBJ2-7 | TRBV5-1 | - | TRBD1 | CASSWDRNSYEQYF | TGCGCCAGCAGCTGGGACAGAAACTCCTACGAGCAGTACTTC
TRBJ2-2 | TRBV9 | many | TRBD1 | CASSVQGVVGAGELFF | TGTGCCAGCAGCGTACAGGGGGTGGTGGGCGCCGGGGAGCTGTTTTTT
TRBJ2-7 | TRBV7-2 | many | TRBD2 | CASRLGLAGGQEQYF | TGTGCCAGCAGACTGGGACTAGCGGGGGGGCAGGAGCAGTACTTC
TRBJ1-1 | TRBV7-8 | many | - | CASSLHRQLNTEAFF | TGTGCCAGCAGCTTACATCGGCAGTTGAACACTGAAGCTTTCTTT
TRBJ2-5 | TRBV18 | few | TRBD1 | CASSPGWQGEETQYF | TGTGCCAGCTCACCAGGGTGGCAGGGGGAAGAGACCCAGTACTTC
TRBJ2-5 | TRBV3-1 | many | TRBD1 | CASSEQGSQETQYF | TGTGCCAGCAGCGAACAGGGGAGCCAAGAGACCCAGTACTTC
TRBJ1-2 | TRBV11-2 | few | - | CASSLAVHYGYTF | TGTGCCAGCAGCTTAGCCGTGCACTATGGCTACACCTTC
TRBJ1-2 | TRBV19 | few | - | CATARGRGRSYGYTF | TGTGCCACCGCCCGCGGTCGGGGGCGCTCCTATGGCTACACCTTC
TRBJ2-3 | TRBV12-3/TRBV12-4 | - | - | CASSFSVRDTQYF | TGTGCCAGCAGTTTTTCCGTGCGCGATACGCAGTATTTT
TRBJ1-3 | TRBV9 | - | - | CASSGDTIYF | TGTGCCAGCTCTGGAGACACCATATATTTT
TRBJ1-2 | TRBV29-1 | many | - | CSVRHDFGYTF | TGCAGCGTCAGACATGATTTTGGCTACACCTTC
TRBJ2-7 | TRBV27 | many | TRBD1 | CASSAQGTPYEQYF | TGTGCCAGCAGCGCACAGGGGACCCCCTACGAGCAGTACTTC
TRBJ1-1 | TRBV5-6 | few | - | CASSREVRVSPEAFF | TGTGCCAGCAGCCGGGAGGTCAGGGTGTCGCCTGAAGCTTTCTTT
TRBJ2-1 | TRBV10-3 | few | TRBD2 | CAISEFKRGTYNEQFF | TGTGCCATCAGTGAGTTCAAGCGGGGAACCTACAATGAGCAGTTCTTC
TRBJ1-1 | TRBV5-6 | few | - | CASSYWTTMNTEAFF | TGTGCCAGCAGCTATTGGACAACCATGAACACTGAAGCTTTCTTT
TRBJ1-2 | TRBV27 | - | - | CASRTARGPNYGYTF | TGTGCCAGCAGAACCGCCCGGGGGCCCAACTATGGCTACACCTTC
TRBJ2-6 | TRBV28 | - | - | CASGNTGLSGANVLTF | TGTGCCAGCGGAAACACAGGGCTCTCTGGGGCCAACGTCCTGACTTTC
TRBJ2-2 | TRBV11-2 | - | TRBD1 | CASSFAGGNTGELFF | TGTGCCAGCAGCTTCGCAGGGGGGAACACCGGGGAGCTGTTTTTT
TRBJ2-7 | TRBV6-2/TRBV6-3 | many | TRBD2 | CASQAGPILEQYF | TGTGCCAGTCAAGCGGGACCGATACTGGAGCAGTACTTC
TRBJ1-6 | TRBV4-1 | many | - | CASSQDLSSPLHF | TGCGCCAGCAGCCAAGATTTAAGTTCACCCCTCCACTTT
TRBJ1-3 | TRBV11-2 | many | - | CASSPAASSGNTIYF | TGTGCCAGCAGCCCTGCGGCCTCCTCTGGAAACACCATATATTTT
TRBJ2-7 | TRBV5-8 | many | - | CASSQLDGSVDYEQYF | TGTGCCAGCAGCCAGCTCGATGGGTCCGTTGACTACGAGCAGTACTTC
TRBJ2-5 | TRBV12-3/TRBV12-4 | many | TRBD1 | CASSLGDRGETQYF | TGTGCCAGCAGTTTAGGGGACAGGGGAGAGACCCAGTACTTC
TRBJ2-2 | TRBV29-1 | many | - | CSVQHPNTGELFF | TGCAGCGTTCAGCATCCGAACACCGGGGAGCTGTTTTTT
TRBJ1-1 | TRBV19 | - | - | CASSIDPLEGTEAFF | TGTGCCAGTAGTATAGATCCCCTGGAAGGCACTGAAGCTTTCTTT
TRBJ2-7 | TRBV6-1 | - | - | CASSEALGVGATDYEQYF | TGTGCCAGCAGTGAAGCGCTCGGGGTGGGCGCGACCGACTACGAGCAGTACTTC
TRBJ2-7 | TRBV4-3 | - | TRBD1 | CASSEKTGDYEQYF | TGCGCCAGCAGCGAAAAGACAGGGGACTACGAGCAGTACTTC
TRBJ1-1 | TRBV20-1 | many | - | CSARVAGTEAFF | TGCAGTGCTAGAGTGGCTGGCACTGAAGCTTTCTTT
TRBJ1-2 | TRBV5-4 | few | - | CASSTEGYGYTF | TGTGCCAGCAGCACGGAGGGCTATGGCTACACCTTC
TRBJ2-3 | TRBV28 | many | TRBD1 | CASRSQGAVSTDTQYF | TGTGCCAGCAGGTCACAGGGGGCTGTCAGCACAGATACGCAGTATTTT
TRBJ2-7 | TRBV12-3/TRBV12-4 | many | TRBD1 | CASSWTGGNEQYF | TGTGCCAGCAGCTGGACAGGGGGGAACGAGCAGTACTTC
TRBJ1-1 | TRBV6-2/TRBV6-3 | many | - | CASSYQTQGNDDEAFF | TGTGCCAGCAGCTACCAGACTCAGGGTAACGACGATGAAGCTTTCTTT
TRBJ2-3 | TRBV20-1 | - | - | CSARDLWQGTDTQYF | TGCAGTGCTAGAGATCTTTGGCAGGGGACAGATACGCAGTATTTT
TRBJ2-7 | TRBV20-1 | - | TRBD1 | CSARDRIRQGAHEQYF | TGCAGTGCTAGAGATAGAATACGACAGGGGGCCCACGAGCAGTACTTC
TRBJ2-6 | TRBV6-5 | few | - | CASNPSADIIRGANVLTF | TGTGCCAGCAACCCCTCCGCGGACATTATTAGAGGGGCCAACGTCCTGACTTTC
TRBJ2-3 | TRBV29-1 | many | TRBD1 | CSAGDRVTDTQYF | TGCAGCGCCGGGGACAGGGTTACAGATACGCAGTATTTT
TRBJ1-2 | TRBV7-9 | few | - | CASSDGTDLYGYTF | TGTGCCAGCAGCGACGGGACGGACCTCTATGGCTACACCTTC
TRBJ2-3 | TRBV28 | many | TRBD2 | CASSLWSEGLEVTQYF | TGTGCCAGCAGTTTATGGTCGGAGGGACTAGAGGTTACGCAGTATTTT
TRBJ1-2 | TRBV4-1 | many | - | CASSQGPMSYGYTF | TGCGCCAGCAGCCAAGGCCCAATGAGCTATGGCTACACCTTC
TRBJ1-2 | TRBV20-1 | few | - | CSALPPGGYYGYTF | TGCAGTGCACTACCCCCGGGGGGTTACTATGGCTACACCTTC
TRBJ2-3 | TRBV6-7 | many | - | CASSRREDTDTQYF | TGTGCCAGCAGTCGCAGGGAGGACACAGATACGCAGTATTTT
TRBJ2-1 | TRBV20-1 | many | - | CSANTNNEQFF | TGCAGTGCTAATACCAACAATGAGCAGTTCTTC
TRBJ2-3 | TRBV19 | - | TRBD1 | CASSKRQGSDTQYF | TGTGCCAGTAGTAAACGACAGGGGTCAGATACGCAGTATTTT
TRBJ2-7 | TRBV7-6 | - | TRBD2 | CASSAGTSGFYEQYF | TGTGCCAGCAGCGCAGGGACTAGCGGGTTCTACGAGCAGTACTTC
TRBJ2-7 | TRBV7-9 | many | TRBD1 | CASRPGQAYEQYF | TGTGCCAGCAGACCCGGACAGGCTTACGAGCAGTACTTC
TRBJ2-3 | TRBV30 | many | - | CAWSVLGANTQYF | TGTGCCTGGAGTGTACTTGGGGCAAATACGCAGTATTTT
TRBJ2-5 | TRBV28 | - | TRBD1 | CASSFRDRGVVGETQYF | TGTGCCAGCAGTTTTAGGGACAGGGGGGTTGTAGGGGAGACCCAGTACTTC
TRBJ2-2 | TRBV5-4 | few | TRBD2 | CASGPGLAGGTPTGELFF | TGTGCCAGCGGACCGGGACTAGCGGGGGGCACTCCCACCGGGGAGCTGTTTTTT
TRBJ2-7 | TRBV25-1 | few | - | CASSDPARGSYEQYF | TGTGCCAGCAGTGACCCCGCCAGGGGCTCTTACGAGCAGTACTTC
TRBJ2-3 | TRBV6-5 | many | TRBD1 | CASSYSTGSDTQYF | TGTGCCAGCAGTTACTCGACAGGGTCAGATACGCAGTATTTT
TRBJ2-7 | TRBV24-1 | many | - | CATSVTGYEQYF | TGTGCCACCAGCGTCACTGGTTACGAGCAGTACTTC